Listed below are T cell receptor beta chains from one sample, sequenced in a study of blood T cells in healthy people across ages. TCRdb reanalysed the 5' RACE reads using MiXCR and keeps one entry per CDR3 protein. The data show over 600,000 distinct CDR3 sequences, around half seen once. The sequenced sample consisted of blood. These receptors were obtained from an elderly man in good health. CDR3s include the opening cysteine and the closing phenylalanine or tryptophan. Fields, in order: clone size, J gene, V gene, D gene, CDR3 protein, CDR3 DNA. D genes are given only for firm matches. Clone size is not always given. Where it is, it says once, few, many or a class for expanded clones.

clone_size: few; j_call: TRBJ2-7; v_call: TRBV11-2; d_call: TRBD2; cdr3_aa: CASSLLSGRVDYEQYF; cdr3_nt: TGTGCCAGCAGCTTACTAAGCGGGAGAGTGGACTACGAGCAGTACTTC
clone_size: few; j_call: TRBJ1-2; v_call: TRBV2; d_call: NA; cdr3_aa: CASSEGGGWSYTF; cdr3_nt: TGTGCCAGCAGTGAAGGGGGCGGCTGGAGCTACACCTTC
clone_size: once; j_call: TRBJ1-4; v_call: TRBV4-2; d_call: NA; cdr3_aa: CVSSQVGSSTNEKLFF; cdr3_nt: TGTGTCAGCAGCCAAGTTGGGAGTTCTACTAATGAAAAACTGTTTTTT
clone_size: once; j_call: TRBJ2-7; v_call: TRBV6-5; d_call: NA; cdr3_aa: CAGSCPPCDRESYEQYF; cdr3_nt: TGTGCCGGCAGTTGTCCCCCCTGTGATAGGGAGTCCTACGAGCAGTACTTC
clone_size: NA; j_call: TRBJ2-1; v_call: TRBV29-1; d_call: TRBD2; cdr3_aa: CSVEIGSGADNEQFF; cdr3_nt: TGCAGCGTTGAAATAGGTAGCGGGGCCGACAATGAGCAGTTCTTC
clone_size: NA; j_call: TRBJ2-5; v_call: TRBV28; d_call: TRBD2; cdr3_aa: CASSPGLAGFIQETQYF; cdr3_nt: TGTGCCAGCAGTCCAGGACTAGCGGGCTTCATCCAAGAGACCCAGTACTTC
clone_size: few; j_call: TRBJ2-1; v_call: TRBV20-1; d_call: NA; cdr3_aa: CSARDHRYNEQFF; cdr3_nt: TGCAGTGCTAGAGATCACCGGTACAATGAGCAGTTCTTC
clone_size: few; j_call: TRBJ2-1; v_call: TRBV6-2/TRBV6-3; d_call: TRBD2; cdr3_aa: CASSYSDPAASGKGEQFF; cdr3_nt: TGTGCCAGCAGTTACTCGGACCCGGCGGCTAGCGGGAAAGGTGAGCAGTTCTTC
clone_size: many; j_call: TRBJ2-3; v_call: TRBV28; d_call: TRBD1; cdr3_aa: CASSFHGQGLDTQYF; cdr3_nt: TGTGCCAGCAGTTTCCACGGACAGGGATTAGATACGCAGTATTTT
clone_size: few; j_call: TRBJ1-4; v_call: TRBV7-9; d_call: TRBD1; cdr3_aa: CASSFPSTGVEKLFF; cdr3_nt: TGTGCCAGCAGCTTCCCAAGTACAGGGGTCGAAAAACTGTTTTTT